This T cell receptor beta chain was identified in a study of CDR3 diversity in severe acne. This clonotype was picked up many times. Germline loops: CDR1 SGHVS, CDR2 FNYEAQ. The CDR3 totals 14 residues. Between the trimmed V and J ends, which lost 2 bases and 5 bases, there was a span of 9 bases. In TCRdb, the PCR reads were re-called with MiXCR into one record per CDR3 protein. The sample has some 90,000 distinct CDR3 sequences, about 52% seen once. Material for sequencing was blood. The TCR comes from a male donor in good health, serving as a control. The chain employs TRBV7-6 and TRBJ1-4, with unresolved D. The chain's CDR3 is CASSLLGVNEKLFF. The CDR3 nucleotides read TGTGCCAGCAGCTTATTGGGCGTCAATGAAAAACTGTTTTTT.